This T cell receptor beta chain was observed in a study of CD8 T cells in Susac syndrome. Study observations and caveats: By the study's own acknowledgment, its TCR sequencing and HLA analysis included relatively few individuals.

RNA amounts of roughly 0.45 to 1 ug underwent reverse transcription with random hexamers. TCR beta CDR3 was amplified by immunoSEQ multiplex PCR. This amplification extended across 54 Vbeta and 13 Jbeta segments. One entry per CDR3 protein, called by TCRdb with MiXCR from the immunoSEQ multiplex PCR reads. The sample lists roughly 180,000 distinct CDR3 sequences; around 94% were seen once. From blood CD8+ and CD4+ T cells, the TCR beta chain was sequenced. FACS was used to enrich TEMRA cells, whereas the CD8+ and CD4+ T cells were obtained by negative isolation. The CDR3 totals 14 residues. The germline CDR1 and CDR2 sequences are SQVTM and ANQGSEA. J was trimmed by 4 bases and V by 4 bases; bases with no gene match: 7. Note on this clonotype: Its antigen is as yet unknown.

The chain links TRBV29-1 to TRBJ1-1; TRBD1 matches at 9 bases. The sequence came from a human donor in good health. Sequenced: CD4+ T cells from PBMCs. The CDR3 DNA sequence: TGCAGCGTTGCGGACAGGGGATTGGGCACTGAAGCTTTCTTT. Encoded protein: CSVADRGLGTEAFF.